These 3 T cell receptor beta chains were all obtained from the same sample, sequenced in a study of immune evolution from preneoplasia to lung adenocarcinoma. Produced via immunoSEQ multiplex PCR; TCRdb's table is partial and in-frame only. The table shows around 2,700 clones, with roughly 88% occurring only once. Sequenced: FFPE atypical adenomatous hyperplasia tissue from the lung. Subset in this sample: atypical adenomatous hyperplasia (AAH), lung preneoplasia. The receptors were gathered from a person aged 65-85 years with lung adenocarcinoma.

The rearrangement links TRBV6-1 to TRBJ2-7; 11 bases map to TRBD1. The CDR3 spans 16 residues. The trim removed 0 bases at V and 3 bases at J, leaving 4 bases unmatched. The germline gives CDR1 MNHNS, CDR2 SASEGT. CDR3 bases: TGTGCCAGCAGTGAAGCCCCCGGGACAGGGGGCTACGAGCAGTACTTC. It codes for CASSEAPGTGGYEQYF.

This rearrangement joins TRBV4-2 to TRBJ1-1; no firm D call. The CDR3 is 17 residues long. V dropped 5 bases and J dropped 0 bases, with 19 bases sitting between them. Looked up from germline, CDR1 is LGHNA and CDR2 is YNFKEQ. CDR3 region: CASSSSMRTGMNTEAFF. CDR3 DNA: TGTGCCAGCAGCAGCAGTATGCGGACGGGTATGAACACTGAAGCTTTCTTT.

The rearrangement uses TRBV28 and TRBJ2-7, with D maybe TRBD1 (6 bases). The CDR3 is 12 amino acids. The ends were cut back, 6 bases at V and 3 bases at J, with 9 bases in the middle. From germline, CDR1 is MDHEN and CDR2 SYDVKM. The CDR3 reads CASSLDSYEQYF. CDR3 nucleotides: TGTGCCAGCAGCTTGGACAGCTACGAGCAGTACTTC.